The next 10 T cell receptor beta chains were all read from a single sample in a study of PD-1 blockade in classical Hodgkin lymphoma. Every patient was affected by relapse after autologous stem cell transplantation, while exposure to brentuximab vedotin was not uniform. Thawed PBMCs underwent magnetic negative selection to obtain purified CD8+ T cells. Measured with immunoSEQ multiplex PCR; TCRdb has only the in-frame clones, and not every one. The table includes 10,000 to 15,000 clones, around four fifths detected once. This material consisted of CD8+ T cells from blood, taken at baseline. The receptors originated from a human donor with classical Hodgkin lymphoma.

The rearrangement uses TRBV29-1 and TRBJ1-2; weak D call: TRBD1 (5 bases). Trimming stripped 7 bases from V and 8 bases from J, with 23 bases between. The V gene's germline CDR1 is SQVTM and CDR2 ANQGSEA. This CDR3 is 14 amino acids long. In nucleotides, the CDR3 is TGCAGCGCCCGGATGGATGGGGGGGGAGAGGGCTACACCTTC. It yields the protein CSARMDGGGEGYTF.

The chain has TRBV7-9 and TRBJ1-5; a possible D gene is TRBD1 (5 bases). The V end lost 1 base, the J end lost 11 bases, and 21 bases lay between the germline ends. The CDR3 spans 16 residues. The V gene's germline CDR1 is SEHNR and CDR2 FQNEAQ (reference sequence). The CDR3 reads CASSLVGQGPGGAQHF. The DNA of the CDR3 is TGTGCCAGCAGCTTAGTCGGGCAGGGCCCGGGGGGAGCCCAGCATTTT.

The CDR3 loop is CASSSRPPTGLSSYEQYF. CDR3 DNA: TGTGCCAGCAGCTCACGCCCTCCGACGGGGTTGAGCTCCTACGAGCAGTACTTC. V and J are TRBV7-3 and TRBJ2-7; tentatively, D is TRBD2 (5 bases). V was trimmed by 4 bases and J by 0 bases, leaving 22 bases between them. Germline CDR1 SGHTA, CDR2 FQGTGA. The CDR3 covers 18 residues.

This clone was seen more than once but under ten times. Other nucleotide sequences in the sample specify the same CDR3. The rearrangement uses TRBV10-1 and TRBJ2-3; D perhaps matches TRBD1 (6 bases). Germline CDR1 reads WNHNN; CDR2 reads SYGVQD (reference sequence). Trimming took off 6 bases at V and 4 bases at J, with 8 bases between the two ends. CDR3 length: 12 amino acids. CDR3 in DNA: TGCGCCAGCAGCACAGGGCCAGATACGCAGTATTTT. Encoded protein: CASSTGPDTQYF.

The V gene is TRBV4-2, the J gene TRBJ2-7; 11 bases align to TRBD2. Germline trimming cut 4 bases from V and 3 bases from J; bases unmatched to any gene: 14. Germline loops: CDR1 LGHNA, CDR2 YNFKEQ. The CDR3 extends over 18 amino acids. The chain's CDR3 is CASSLTLRLAGNDYEQYF. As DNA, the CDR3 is TGTGCCAGCAGCCTTACCCTAAGACTAGCGGGAAACGACTACGAGCAGTACTTC.

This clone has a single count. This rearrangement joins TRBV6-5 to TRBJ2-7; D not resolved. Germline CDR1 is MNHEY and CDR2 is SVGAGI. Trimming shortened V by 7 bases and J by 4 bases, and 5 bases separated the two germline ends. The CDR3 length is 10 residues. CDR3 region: CASMGYEQYF. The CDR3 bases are TGTGCCAGCATGGGGTACGAGCAGTACTTC.

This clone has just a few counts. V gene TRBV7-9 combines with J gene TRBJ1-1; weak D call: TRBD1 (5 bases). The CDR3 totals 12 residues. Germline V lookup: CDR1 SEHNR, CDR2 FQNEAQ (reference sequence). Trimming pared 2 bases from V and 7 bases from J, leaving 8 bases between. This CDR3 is CASSLSTDEAFF. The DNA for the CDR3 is TGTGCCAGCAGCTTATCGACAGATGAAGCTTTCTTT.

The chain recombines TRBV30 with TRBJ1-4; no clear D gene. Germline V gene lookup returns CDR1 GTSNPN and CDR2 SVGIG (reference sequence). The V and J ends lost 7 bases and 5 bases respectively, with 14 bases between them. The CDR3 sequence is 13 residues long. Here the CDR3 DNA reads TGTGCCTCGTCCGGGGAATCCAATGAAAAACTGTTTTTT. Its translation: CASSGESNEKLFF.

The CDR3 here is CASSSTGGRTETQYF. The DNA for the CDR3 is TGTGCCAGCAGCTCGACAGGGGGCAGGACAGAGACCCAGTACTTC. This chain uses TRBV7-9 with TRBJ2-5; 10 positions match TRBD1. CDR3 length equals 15 residues. The junction had 6 bases not matched to a gene; V was cut back by 4 bases and J by 4 bases. The germline gives CDR1 SEHNR, CDR2 FQNEAQ (reference sequence).

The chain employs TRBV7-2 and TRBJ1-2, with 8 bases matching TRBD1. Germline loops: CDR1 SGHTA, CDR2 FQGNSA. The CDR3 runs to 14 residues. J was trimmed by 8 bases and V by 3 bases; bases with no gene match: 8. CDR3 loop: CASSFQGAARGYTF. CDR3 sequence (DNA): TGTGCCAGCAGCTTCCAGGGGGCCGCGCGCGGCTACACCTTC.